Sequencing of this TCR beta chain was carried out in a study of T cells after yellow fever vaccination. Overall study results and limits: Peaking faster, on day 5 versus 15, the secondary response was nonetheless weaker. Clonotypes shared by both compartments, CD4 and CD8, made up a small share.

CDR1 and CDR2 (germline): SGHRS, YFSETQ. Trimming took 5 bases from V and 12 from J; bases not matched to a gene: 11. The CDR3 runs 14 residues. A single record per CDR3 protein comes from TCRdb applying MiXCR to the 5' RACE reads. The data contain 500,000 to 650,000 distinct CDR3 sequences, 17% of them seen just once; the ten biggest clones take up roughly 17%. To note about this clonotype: Its antigen is still unknown.

This TCR derives from a man between 18 and 35 years old who received the YFV17D yellow fever vaccine. This chain joins TRBV5-1 and TRBJ2-1; TRBD1 agrees at 10 bases. The sample here was PBMCs, taken 5 days after the first yellow fever vaccination. The DNA for the CDR3 is TGCGCCAGCAGTCCAGACAGGGGGCGACGTGGGCAGTTCTTC. Protein: CASSPDRGRRGQFF.